The present TCR beta chain was sequenced within a study of response to subunit inactivated influenza vaccine. This clonotype was seen a few times. Its antigen is still unknown. TCRdb recomputed calls from the RT-PCR reads with MiXCR, one row per CDR3 protein. The repertoire holds roughly 780,000 distinct CDR3 sequences, with approximately 17% as singletons. Study-level points and caveats: Authors suggested few new T cells are recruited by each seasonal influenza vaccination.

This CDR3 has 15 amino acids. The V gene's germline CDR1 is MNHEY and CDR2 SVGAGI. Trimming pared 2 bases from V and 4 bases from J, leaving 14 bases between. The chain uses TRBV6-5 and TRBJ1-2; no reliable D call. Sequencing was performed on PBMCs from blood, taken around 5 days after vaccination. This clonotype was obtained from a man over 45 who received an inactivated influenza vaccine. CDR3 sequence (DNA): TGTGCCAGCAGTTACCAGCCCAGACCTTCCTATGGCTACACCTTC. This encodes CASSYQPRPSYGYTF.